This T cell receptor beta chain comes out of a study of blood T cell repertoires in COVID-19. Study-wide context: Sources were T cells, B-cell-depleted T cells, or PBMCs; the material itself was cDNA or gDNA.

CDR3 length equals 17 residues. V shed 0 bases and J shed 5 bases, with 16 bases lying between them. Germline-derived CDR1 and CDR2 are LGHNA and YSLEER. Method: immunoSEQ multiplex PCR; TCRdb's copy keeps in-frame clones and lacks some. The data contain around 120,000 clones, around 83% of them singletons. This sequence originates from a man older than 75 with active or convalescent COVID-19. The sample was peripheral blood. The chain recombines TRBV4-3 with TRBJ2-2; perhaps TRBD2 as D (5 bases). CDR3 residues: CASSQEGNGGGTGELFF. DNA for the CDR3: TGCGCCAGCAGCCAAGAGGGAAACGGAGGCGGGACCGGGGAGCTGTTTTTT.